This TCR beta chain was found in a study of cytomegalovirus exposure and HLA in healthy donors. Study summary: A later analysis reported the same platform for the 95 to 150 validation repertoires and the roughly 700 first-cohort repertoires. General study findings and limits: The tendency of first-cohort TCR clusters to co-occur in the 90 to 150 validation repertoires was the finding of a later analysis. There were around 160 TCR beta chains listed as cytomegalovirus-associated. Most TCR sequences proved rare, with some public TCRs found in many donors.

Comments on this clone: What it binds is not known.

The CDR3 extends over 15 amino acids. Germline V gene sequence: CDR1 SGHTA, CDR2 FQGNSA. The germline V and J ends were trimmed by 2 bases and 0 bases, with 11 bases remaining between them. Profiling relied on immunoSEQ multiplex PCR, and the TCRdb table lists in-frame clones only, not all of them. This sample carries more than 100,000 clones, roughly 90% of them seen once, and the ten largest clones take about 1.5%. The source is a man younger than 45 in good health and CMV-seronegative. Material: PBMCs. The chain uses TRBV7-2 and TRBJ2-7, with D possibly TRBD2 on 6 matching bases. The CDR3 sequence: CASSLRPAGSYEQYF. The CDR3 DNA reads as TGTGCCAGCAGCTTACGACCAGCGGGCTCCTACGAGCAGTACTTC.